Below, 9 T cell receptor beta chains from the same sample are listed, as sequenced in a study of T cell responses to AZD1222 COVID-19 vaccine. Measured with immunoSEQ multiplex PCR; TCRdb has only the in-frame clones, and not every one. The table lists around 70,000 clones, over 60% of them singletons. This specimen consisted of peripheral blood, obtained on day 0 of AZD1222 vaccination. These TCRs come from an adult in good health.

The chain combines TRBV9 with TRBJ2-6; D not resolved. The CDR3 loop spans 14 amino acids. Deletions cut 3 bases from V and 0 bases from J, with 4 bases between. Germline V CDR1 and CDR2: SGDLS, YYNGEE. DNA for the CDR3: TGTGCCAGCAGCGCGCCCTCTGGGGCCAACGTCCTGACTTTC. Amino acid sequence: CASSAPSGANVLTF.

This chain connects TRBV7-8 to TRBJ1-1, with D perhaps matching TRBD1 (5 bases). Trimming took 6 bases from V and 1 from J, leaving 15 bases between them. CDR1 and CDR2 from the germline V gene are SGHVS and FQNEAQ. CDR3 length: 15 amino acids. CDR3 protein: CASRSSGRGNTEAFF. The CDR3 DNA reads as TGTGCCAGCAGATCAAGTGGGAGGGGGAACACTGAAGCTTTCTTT. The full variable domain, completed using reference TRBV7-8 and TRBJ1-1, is GAGVSQSPRYKVAKRGQDVALRCDPISGHVSLFWYQQALGQGPEFLTYFQNEAQLDKSGLPSDRFFAERPEGSVSTLKIQRTQQEDSAVYLCASRSSGRGNTEAFFGQGTRLTVV.

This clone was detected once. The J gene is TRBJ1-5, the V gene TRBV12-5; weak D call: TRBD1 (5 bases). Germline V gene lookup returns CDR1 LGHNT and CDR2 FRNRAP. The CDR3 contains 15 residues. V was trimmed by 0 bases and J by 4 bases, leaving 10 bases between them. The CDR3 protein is CASGLVVGGNQPQHF. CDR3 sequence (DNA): TGTGCTAGTGGTTTGGTCGTGGGGGGAAATCAGCCCCAGCATTTT.

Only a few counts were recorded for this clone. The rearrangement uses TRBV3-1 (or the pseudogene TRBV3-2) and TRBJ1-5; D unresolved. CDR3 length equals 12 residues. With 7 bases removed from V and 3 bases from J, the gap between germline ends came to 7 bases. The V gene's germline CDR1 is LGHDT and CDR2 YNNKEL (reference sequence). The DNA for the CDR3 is TGTGCCAGCAACCTAAACAATCAGCCCCAGCATTTT. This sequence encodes CASNLNNQPQHF.

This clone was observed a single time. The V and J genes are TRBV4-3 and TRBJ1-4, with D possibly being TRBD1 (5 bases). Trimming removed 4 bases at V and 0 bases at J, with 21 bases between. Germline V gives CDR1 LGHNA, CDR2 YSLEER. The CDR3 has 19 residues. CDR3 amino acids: CASSRRDSLVWTTNEKLFF. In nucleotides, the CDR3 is TGCGCCAGCAGCCGGAGGGACTCCTTAGTTTGGACAACTAATGAAAAACTGTTTTTT.

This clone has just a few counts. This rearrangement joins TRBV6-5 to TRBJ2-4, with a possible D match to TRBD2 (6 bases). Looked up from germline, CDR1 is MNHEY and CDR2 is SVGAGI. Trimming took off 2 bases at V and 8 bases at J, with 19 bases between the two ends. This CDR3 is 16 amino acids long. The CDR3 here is CASSYQKGPGGDIQYF. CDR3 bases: TGTGCCAGCAGTTACCAGAAGGGACCCGGAGGGGACATTCAGTACTTC.

CDR3 amino acids: CASSSDRVLAKNIQYF. In nucleotides, the CDR3 is TGTGCCAGCAGCTCCGACAGGGTTCTAGCCAAAAACATTCAGTACTTC. The rearrangement links TRBV5-4 to TRBJ2-4, with TRBD1 matching 7 bases. Trimming at V came to 3 bases and at J to 0 bases, leaving 6 bases not matched to a gene. CDR1 SGHNT and CDR2 YYREEE come from the germline V gene (reference sequence). This CDR3 comprises 16 residues.

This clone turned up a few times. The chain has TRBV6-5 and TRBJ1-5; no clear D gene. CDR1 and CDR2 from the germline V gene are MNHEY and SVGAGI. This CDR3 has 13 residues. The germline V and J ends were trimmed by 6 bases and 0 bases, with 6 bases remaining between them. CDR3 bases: TGTGCCAGCAGGGAGTATAGCAATCAGCCCCAGCATTTT. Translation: CASREYSNQPQHF.

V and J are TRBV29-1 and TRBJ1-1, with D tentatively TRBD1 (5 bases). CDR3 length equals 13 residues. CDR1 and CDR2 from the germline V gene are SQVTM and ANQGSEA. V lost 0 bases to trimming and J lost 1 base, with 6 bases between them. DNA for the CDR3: TGCAGCGTTGAAGATGGGGGGAACACTGAAGCTTTCTTT. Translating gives CSVEDGGNTEAFF.